The present TCR beta chain was sequenced within a study of synovial regulatory T cells in juvenile arthritis (dated by TCRdb to between 2015 and 2016). Background on the whole study: Among the sequenced patients, a few were classified as therapy-naive, methotrexate plus infliximab was given to one, methotrexate was given to six, and treatment information was unavailable for one. The study compared TCRbeta CDR3 repertoires of blood iaTreg cells, other blood Treg cells and synovial fluid Treg cells from matched patient samples. Effector T cell subsets from the study cohort were also sequenced for comparisons, but the Treg dataset by itself includes only blood Treg cells and synovial fluid Treg cells. The TCR repertoire comparisons covered Treg and Teff subsets from about a dozen JIA patients with active disease.

The CDR3 starts with the cysteine, ends with the phenylalanine, and has 14 residues. No DNA is given. In the germline V gene, CDR1 corresponds to LGHNA and CDR2 to YSLEER. To prepare the library, the immunoSEQ multiplex PCR assay was applied. Adaptive Biotechnologies carried out the TCRbeta CDR3 sequencing. Per the original workflow: Repertoire similarity was assessed using the Chao-modified Jaccard index and the median clonotype overlap from 200 random subsamples at equal sample size. The similarity analyses were based on either productive nucleotide sequences or amino acid sequences translated in silico. Hierarchical clustering with single linkage and t-SNE based on Chao-modified Jaccard distances were used to compare repertoires. Repertoire diversity was measured with the Renyi index after sample size normalisation across a range of alpha values. Here the immuneACCESS table is served through TCRdb, limited to in-frame sequences with V and J called. Missing clones are a known gap in these copies; in checked studies unresolved V genes cover under half, and the rest lacks a known reason. The DNA gave D and trimming, while V, J and clone size come from that table. The sample's clone listing holds 9,000 to 10,000 clones. The biggest ten clones account for more than 0.95% of the sample.

What the work shows at the level of the full study, not this receptor alone: Across patients, iaTreg TCR repertoires were largely private and overlapped partially with synovial Teff repertoires and blood CPL repertoires. Lower TCR diversity was observed in blood iaTreg cells than in other blood Treg cells, consistent with antigen-driven expansion. Synovial Treg cells shared more CDR3 sequences with iaTreg cells than with other blood Treg cells; Chao-Jaccard similarity confirmed closer relation.

TCR repertoires were obtained from 11 juvenile idiopathic arthritis patients with active disease who had not reached inactive disease, of whom 3 were polyarticular and 8 were oligoarticular. The TCR-sequenced patients had a median age of about 12 years (range about 2.3-25) and median disease duration of about 7 years (range 0.2-19.1). The samples for TCR repertoire analysis were obtained at two Italian centres. Peripheral blood mononuclear cells were separated using a Histopaque-1077 density gradient and frozen in roughly 90% FCS with 10% DMSO. Worth noting for this clone: Its antigen is unknown.

The sample was Treg cells from blood. Per the publication, the cell subset or site label means: remaining (HLA-DR-negative) circulating blood Treg cells. Recombination connected TRBV4-3 to TRBJ1-1; as DNA is missing, the TRBD1 call by TCRdb cannot be tested. This TCR was recovered from a donor younger than 35 with juvenile idiopathic arthritis. CDR3 sequence: CASSQDQGRAEAFF.